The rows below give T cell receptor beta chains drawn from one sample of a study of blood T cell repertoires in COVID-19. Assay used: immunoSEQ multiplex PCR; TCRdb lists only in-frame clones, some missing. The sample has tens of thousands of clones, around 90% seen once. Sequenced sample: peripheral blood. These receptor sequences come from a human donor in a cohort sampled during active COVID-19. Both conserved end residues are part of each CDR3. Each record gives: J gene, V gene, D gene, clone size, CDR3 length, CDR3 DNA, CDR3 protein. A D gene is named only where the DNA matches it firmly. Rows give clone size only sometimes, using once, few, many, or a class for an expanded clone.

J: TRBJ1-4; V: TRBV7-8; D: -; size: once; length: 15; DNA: TGTGCCAGCAGCTTACAGGAAGCTACTAATGAAAAACTGTTTTTT; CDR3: CASSLQEATNEKLFF
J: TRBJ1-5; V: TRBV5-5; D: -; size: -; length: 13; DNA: TGTGCCCCCGAGGGAGGCAGCGATCAGCCCCAGCATTTT; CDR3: CAPEGGSDQPQHF
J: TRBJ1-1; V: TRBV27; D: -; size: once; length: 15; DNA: TGTGCCAGCAGCCGGACACTTGACGGATACACTGAAGCTTTCTTT; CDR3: CASSRTLDGYTEAFF
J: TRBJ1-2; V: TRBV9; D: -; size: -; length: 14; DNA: TGTGCCAGCAGCGTAGATGGCAGAAACTATGGCTACACCTTC; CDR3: CASSVDGRNYGYTF
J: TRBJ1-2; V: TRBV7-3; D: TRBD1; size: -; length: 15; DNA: TGTGCCAGCAGCCCACAACCTGGGACAGGTGGCCTATTGTACTTC; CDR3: CASSPQPGTGGLLYF
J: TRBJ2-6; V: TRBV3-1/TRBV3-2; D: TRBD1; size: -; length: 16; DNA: TGTGCCAGCAGCCAAAGGACAGGGTCTGGGGCCAACGTCCTGACTTTC; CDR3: CASSQRTGSGANVLTF
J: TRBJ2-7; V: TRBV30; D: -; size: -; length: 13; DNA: TGTGCCTGGAGCCACAAAACCACCTCGAAGCAGTACTTC; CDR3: CAWSHKTTSKQYF
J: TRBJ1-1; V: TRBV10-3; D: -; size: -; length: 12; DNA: TGTGCCGCTCTAGGGGTTAACACTGAAGCTTTCTTT; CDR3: CAALGVNTEAFF
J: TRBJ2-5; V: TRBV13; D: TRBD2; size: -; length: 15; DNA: TGTGCCAGCACCTTAGCGGGGGATGTGAGAGAGACCCAGTACTTC; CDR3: CASTLAGDVRETQYF
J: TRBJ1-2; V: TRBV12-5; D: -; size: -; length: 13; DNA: TGTGCTAGTGGTTTGGTACCACGAGACAACTACACCTTC; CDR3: CASGLVPRDNYTF
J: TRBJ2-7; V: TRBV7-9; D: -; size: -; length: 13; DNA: TGTGCCAGCAGCCTAGACAGCTACCACGAGCAGTACTTC; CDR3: CASSLDSYHEQYF
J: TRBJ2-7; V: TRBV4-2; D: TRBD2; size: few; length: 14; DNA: TGTGCCAGCAGCGCTAGCGGGGTGTCCTACGAGCAGTACTTC; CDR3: CASSASGVSYEQYF
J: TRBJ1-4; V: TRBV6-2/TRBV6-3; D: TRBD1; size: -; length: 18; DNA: TGTGCCAGCAGTGCGGGGACAGTCGCCTACCCAACTAATGAAAAACTGTTTTTT; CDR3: CASSAGTVAYPTNEKLFF
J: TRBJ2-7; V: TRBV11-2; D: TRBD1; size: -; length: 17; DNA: TGTGCCAGCAGCCTACACCGACGACAGGGGTCTTCCCACGAGCAGTACTTC; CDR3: CASSLHRRQGSSHEQYF
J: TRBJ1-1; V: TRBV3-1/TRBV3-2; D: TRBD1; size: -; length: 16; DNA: TGTGCCAGCAGCCCGTTGGGGACAGGGGCTTACACTGAAGCTTTCTTT; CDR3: CASSPLGTGAYTEAFF
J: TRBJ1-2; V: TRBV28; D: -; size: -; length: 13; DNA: TGTGCCAGCAGAGAGGATGGGAACTATGGCTACACCTTC; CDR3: CASREDGNYGYTF
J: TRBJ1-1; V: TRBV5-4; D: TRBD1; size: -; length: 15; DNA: TGTGCCAGCAGCTTAGGACAGGGGATGAACACTGAAGCTTTCTTT; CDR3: CASSLGQGMNTEAFF
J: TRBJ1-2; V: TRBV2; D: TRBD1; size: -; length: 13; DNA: TGTGCCAGCCCCGCACAGGGGGCGAGGGGCTACACCTTC; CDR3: CASPAQGARGYTF
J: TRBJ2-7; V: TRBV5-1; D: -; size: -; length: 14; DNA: TGCGCCAGCAGGTTGGACAGCCTATCCTACGAGCAGTACTTC; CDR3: CASRLDSLSYEQYF
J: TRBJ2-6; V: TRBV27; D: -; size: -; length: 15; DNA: TGTGCCAGCAGTCCTGCCACAGGGAGGGCCAACGTCCTGACTTTC; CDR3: CASSPATGRANVLTF
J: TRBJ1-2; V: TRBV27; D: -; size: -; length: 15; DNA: TGTGCCAGCAGTTTATCGAGGGGGGGGGACTATGGCTACACCTTC; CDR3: CASSLSRGGDYGYTF
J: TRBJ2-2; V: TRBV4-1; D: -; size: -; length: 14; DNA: TGCGCCAGCAGCCTGCGGCTAGTCACCGGGGAGCTGTTTTTT; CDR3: CASSLRLVTGELFF
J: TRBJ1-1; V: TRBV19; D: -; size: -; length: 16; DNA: TGTGCCAGCGTGCAGGGCAACAACCATCCGAACACTGAAGCTTTCTTT; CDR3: CASVQGNNHPNTEAFF
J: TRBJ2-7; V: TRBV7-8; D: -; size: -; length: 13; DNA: TGTGCCAGCAGCCCCGACAGTAAATACGAGCAGTACTTC; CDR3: CASSPDSKYEQYF
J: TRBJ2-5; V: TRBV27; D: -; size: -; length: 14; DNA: TGTGCCAGCAGTTATTCTCCGAGGAAAGAGACCCAGTACTTC; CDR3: CASSYSPRKETQYF